One and the same sample provided the 19 T cell receptor beta chains below, sequenced in a study of vaccination and CD4 T cells after COVID-19 (dated by TCRdb to between 2021 and 2024). The treatment or condition tag for this specimen amounts to: roughly 11-day PBMC culture with coronavirus spike peptide pools or control peptides (ViraFEST assay). Receptor amplification or capture employed PCR. TCRdb records Illumina iSeq 100 as the sequencer. TCR sequencing of DNA from cultured CD4+ T cells used the Oncomine TCR Beta short-read assay at the Johns Hopkins FTIC core. Starting from the raw public reads, TCRdb applied fastp trimming at Q25, assembled clones with MiXCR and retained in-frame beta chains. Every entry covers one CDR3 protein and lists the most common genes and DNA from its rows. A total of over 20,000 distinct CDR3 sequences appear in this sample, 43% of them only once. 7.2% of the sample lies in the top ten.

No antigen has been identified for these receptors. The sequenced sample consisted of CD4+ T cells from blood, cultured in vitro. Receptors originate from a human donor who had recovered from COVID-19.

The chain is built from TRBV5-1 and TRBJ2-5, with 8 bases fitting TRBD1. Germline V gives CDR1 SGHRS, CDR2 YFSETQ. This CDR3 has 16 residues. V was pared by 3 bases and J by 1 base, with 8 bases of the junction left unmatched. This CDR3 is CASSSDRGGGQETQYF. The CDR3 DNA is TGCGCCAGCAGCTCCGACAGGGGTGGGGGCCAAGAGACCCAGTACTTC.

V usage is TRBV5-4 and J usage is TRBJ2-1; 9 nucleotides agree with TRBD1. The CDR3 covers 16 residues. The germline gives CDR1 SGHNT, CDR2 YYREEE (reference sequence). The trim removed 4 bases at V and 1 base at J, leaving 6 bases unmatched. For the CDR3, the DNA is TGTGCCAGCAGCACAGGACAGGGGTGGTCCTACAATGAGCAGTTCTTC. The encoded protein is CASSTGQGWSYNEQFF. Supplemented by reference TRBV5-4 and TRBJ2-1, the full variable domain reads ETGVTQSPTHLIKTRGQQVTLRCSSQSGHNTVSWYQQALGQGPQFIFQYYREEENGRGNFPPRFSGLQFPNYSSELNVNALELDDSALYLCASSTGQGWSYNEQFFGPGTRLTVL.

This clonotype was seen a few times. The chain recombines TRBV6-1 with TRBJ1-5; possible D gene TRBD1, 5 bases. CDR1 is MNHNS and CDR2 is SASEGT in the germline V gene. Trimming pared 4 bases from V and 5 bases from J, leaving 15 bases between. This CDR3 has 15 amino acids. CDR3 DNA: TGTGCCAGCAGTGGGGGCAGGGTGGGGGATCAGCCCCAGCATTTT. It specifies CASSGGRVGDQPQHF.

This clonotype was observed a handful of times. The CDR3 nucleotides read TGCAGTGCTAGAATCAGCCCCGGCCAATATGAAGCTTTCTTT. Its protein product is CSARISPGQYEAFF. The V and J genes are TRBV20-1 and TRBJ1-1; no firm D call. Between the trimmed V and J ends, which lost 2 bases and 7 bases, there was a span of 17 bases. The CDR3 runs to 14 residues. Per the germline V gene, CDR1 is DFQATT and CDR2 is SNEGSKA (reference sequence).

This chain links TRBV19 with TRBJ2-2; D tentatively reads TRBD1 or TRBD2 (5 bases each). This CDR3 has 15 residues. Germline lookup yields CDR1 LNHDA and CDR2 SQIVND (reference sequence). Trimming stripped 8 bases from V and 5 bases from J, with 18 bases between. CDR3 DNA: TGTGCCAGTGGCTACTGGGGGTCCCAAACCGGGGAGCTGTTTTTT. This sequence encodes CASGYWGSQTGELFF.

The J gene is TRBJ2-4, the V gene TRBV6-1; weak D call: TRBD2 (5 bases). CDR3 length equals 13 residues. Germline CDR1 MNHNS, CDR2 SASEGT. V lost 7 bases and J 6 bases, leaving 13 bases between the germline ends. CDR3 loop: CASTAEASNIQYF. In nucleotides, the CDR3 is TGTGCCAGCACCGCGGAGGCCTCAAACATTCAGTACTTC.

This clonotype was found a few times. The chain joins TRBV27 to TRBJ2-2; TRBD2 matches at 8 bases. The J segment lost 6 bases and the V segment lost 3 bases, leaving 0 bases of the junction unmatched. The length of the CDR3 is 13 residues. Germline loops: CDR1 MNHEY, CDR2 SMNVEV (reference sequence). The CDR3 sequence is CASSLRGAGELFF. Written as DNA, the CDR3 is TGTGCCAGCAGTTTGCGGGGGGCCGGGGAGCTGTTTTTT.

Comments on this clonotype: The junction shows a germline mismatch at one end, possibly a read error. The gene calls are TRBV6-1 and TRBJ1-2; a weak D match, TRBD1 (5 bases). The CDR3 runs to 15 residues. Germline CDR1 reads MNHNS; CDR2 reads SASEGT. The CDR3 DNA sequence: TGTTCCAGCAGAACTCGGGGACGGATAACCTATGGCTACACCTTC. Residues: CSSRTRGRITYGYTF.

The J gene is TRBJ1-1, the V gene TRBV6-5, with TRBD1 matching 7 bases. Germline V gives CDR1 MNHEY, CDR2 SVGAGI. The CDR3 extends over 15 amino acids. V was clipped by 7 bases and J by 1 base; unmatched bases: 9. This CDR3 reads CASMLRRTGNTEAFF. CDR3 nucleotide sequence: TGTGCCAGCATGTTACGTCGGACAGGGAACACTGAAGCTTTCTTT.

The rearrangement links TRBV6-1 to TRBJ2-1; D may be TRBD1 or TRBD2 (5 bases each). Germline-derived CDR1 and CDR2 are MNHNS and SASEGT. The V end was cut by 6 bases, the J end by 2 bases, with 11 bases between. The CDR3 loop spans 14 amino acids. The CDR3 region is CASRQDSTYNEQFF. As DNA, the CDR3 is TGTGCCAGCAGACAGGACTCCACCTACAATGAGCAGTTCTTC.

This clonotype was counted between two and nine times. At one end, the junction sequence differs from germline, possibly due to a read error. This chain connects TRBV28 to TRBJ1-2; D not certain. CDR3 size: 12 residues. Germline CDR1 MDHEN, CDR2 SYDVKM. The CDR3 protein is CASSPLEQTANF. CDR3 coding DNA: TGTGCCAGCAGTCCACTTGAACAAACCGCCAACTTC.

The rearrangement links TRBV6-5 to TRBJ1-2; D not resolved. V dropped 4 bases and J dropped 3 bases, with 9 bases sitting between them. The CDR3 extends over 13 amino acids. CDR1 and CDR2 (germline): MNHEY, SVGAGI. This CDR3 is CASSLGSDYGYTF. DNA for the CDR3: TGTGCCAGCAGTTTAGGCAGTGACTATGGCTACACCTTC.

The rearrangement uses TRBV6-2 or TRBV6-3 and TRBJ1-3; 7 bases fit TRBD1. After removal of 6 bases from V and 2 bases from J, the junction contained 7 bases not matched to a gene. The CDR3 runs to 15 residues. Germline V gene lookup returns CDR1 MNHEY and CDR2 SVGEGT. CDR3 sequence: CASRTPGTAGNTIYF. In nucleotides, the CDR3 is TGTGCCAGCAGAACCCCCGGGACAGCTGGAAACACCATATATTTT.

The CDR3 region has the DNA TGTGCCACCAGCAACCCTCTAGCGGGAGGAAAACAAGAGACCCAGTACTTC. Translation gives CATSNPLAGGKQETQYF. The rearrangement joins TRBV15 to TRBJ2-5, with 11 nucleotides matching TRBD2. Germline lookup yields CDR1 LNHNV and CDR2 YYDKDF (reference sequence). With V trimmed by 4 bases and J by 2 bases, 9 bases remained unmatched. This CDR3 is built from 17 residues. Using reference TRBV15 and TRBJ2-5 for the parts outside the CDR3, the full variable domain is DAMVIQNPRYQVTQFGKPVTLSCSQTLNHNVMYWYQQKSSQAPKLLFHYYDKDFNNEADTPDNFQSRRPNTSFCFLDIRSPGLGDTAMYLCATSNPLAGGKQETQYFGPGTRLLVL.

The table lists this clonotype with a few counts. The V gene is TRBV7-2, the J gene TRBJ2-5; 10 nucleotides agree with TRBD1. The trim removed 5 bases at V and 5 bases at J, leaving 5 bases unmatched. CDR1 is SGHTA, CDR2 FQGNSA, per germline. The CDR3 covers 14 residues. The CDR3 is CASSPTGGGETQYF. The CDR3 DNA reads TGTGCCAGCAGCCCGACAGGGGGCGGCGAGACCCAGTACTTC.

The CDR3 here is CASTPDRVTGELFF. The CDR3 DNA reads as TGTGCCAGCACTCCGGACAGGGTCACCGGGGAGCTGTTTTTT. This chain uses TRBV12-3 or TRBV12-4 with TRBJ2-2, with 8 bases fitting TRBD1. The CDR3 runs 14 residues. V dropped 7 bases and J dropped 4; count of bases not matched to a gene: 5.

This clonotype was seen more than once but under ten times. The rearrangement links TRBV27 to TRBJ2-5, with 8 positions matching TRBD2. Germline V lookup: CDR1 MNHEY, CDR2 SMNVEV (reference sequence). J was trimmed by 6 bases and V by 5 bases; bases with no gene match: 11. CDR3 length: 15 residues. The CDR3 protein is CASSTKRGWEQTQYF. CDR3 in DNA: TGTGCCAGCAGTACCAAGCGGGGGTGGGAGCAGACCCAGTACTTC.

The chain has TRBV2 and TRBJ1-5, with D possibly being TRBD1 (5 bases). Trimming took off 6 bases at V and 0 bases at J, with 9 bases between the two ends. The germline V gene has CDR1 SNHLY and CDR2 FYNNEI. This CDR3 comprises 14 residues. CDR3 DNA sequence: TGTGCCAGCAGGGCGGGACTTAGCAATCAGCCCCAGCATTTT. Translation gives CASRAGLSNQPQHF.

V and J are TRBV2 and TRBJ2-7; 7 bases match TRBD1. V shed 8 bases and J 3 bases; nucleotides not matched to a gene: 4. This CDR3 has 12 residues. In germline, CDR1 is SNHLY, CDR2 FYNNEI. The CDR3 region is CASRDRDYEQYF. The DNA of the CDR3 is TGTGCCAGCCGAGACAGGGACTACGAGCAGTACTTC. The full variable domain, rest sourced from reference TRBV2 and TRBJ2-7, is EPEVTQTPSHQVTQMGQEVILRCVPISNHLYFYWYRQILGQKVEFLVSFYNNEISEKSEIFDDQFSVERPDGSNFTLKIRSTKLEDSAMYFCASRDRDYEQYFGPGTRLTVT.